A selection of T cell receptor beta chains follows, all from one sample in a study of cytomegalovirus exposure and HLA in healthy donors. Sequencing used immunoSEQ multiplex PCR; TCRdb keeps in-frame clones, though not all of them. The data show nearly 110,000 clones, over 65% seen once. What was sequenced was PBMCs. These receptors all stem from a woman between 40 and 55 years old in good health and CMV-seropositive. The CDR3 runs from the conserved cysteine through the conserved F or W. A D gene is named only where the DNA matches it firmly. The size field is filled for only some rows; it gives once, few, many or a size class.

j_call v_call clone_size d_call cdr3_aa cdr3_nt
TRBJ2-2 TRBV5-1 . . CASSLGGDLNTGELFF TGCGCCAGCAGCTTGGGAGGGGACTTGAACACCGGGGAGCTGTTTTTT
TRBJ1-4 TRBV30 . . CAWSRGWREKLFF TGTGCCTGGAGTCGTGGTTGGAGGGAAAAACTGTTTTTT
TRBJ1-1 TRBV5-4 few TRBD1 CASSRTGLNTEAFF TGTGCCAGCAGCCGGACAGGCCTGAACACTGAAGCTTTCTTT
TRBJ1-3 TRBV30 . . CAWMVDSSGNTIYF TGTGCCTGGATGGTGGACTCCTCTGGAAACACCATATATTTT
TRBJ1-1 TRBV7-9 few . CASSLRSRGGTEAFF TGTGCCAGCAGCTTAAGATCACGGGGTGGCACTGAAGCTTTCTTT
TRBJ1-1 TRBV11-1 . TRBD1 CASSPGQGGEAFF TGTGCCAGCAGCCCGGGACAGGGAGGAGAAGCTTTCTTT
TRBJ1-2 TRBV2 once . CASSEANRNYGYTF TGTGCCAGCAGTGAAGCTAACAGAAACTATGGCTACACCTTC
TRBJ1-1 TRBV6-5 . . CASSPRRNTEAFF TGTGCCAGCAGTCCACGGAGGAACACTGAAGCTTTCTTT
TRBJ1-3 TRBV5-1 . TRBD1 CASSSGTAGNTIYF TGCGCCAGCAGCTCCGGGACAGCCGGAAACACCATATATTTT
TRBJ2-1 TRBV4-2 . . CASSNRDNYNEQFF TGTGCCAGCAGCAACCGGGACAACTACAATGAGCAGTTCTTC
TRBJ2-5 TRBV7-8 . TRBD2 CASRRTSAESGYF TGTGCCAGCAGACGGACTAGCGCCGAGTCGGGGTACTTC
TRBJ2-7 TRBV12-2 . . CASRSGQSSYEQYF TGTGCAAGTCGCTCGGGACAGAGCTCCTACGAGCAGTACTTC
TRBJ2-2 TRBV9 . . CASSEGTGELFF TGTGCCAGCAGCGAGGGGACCGGGGAGCTGTTTTTT
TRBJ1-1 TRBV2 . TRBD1 CASSPDRDKAFF TGTGCCAGCAGCCCAGACAGGGATAAAGCTTTCTTT
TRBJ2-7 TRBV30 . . CAWGDSRYEQYF TGTGCCTGGGGGGACTCCCGCTACGAGCAGTACTTC
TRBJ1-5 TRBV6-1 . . CASKNRGNQPQHF TGTGCCAGCAAAAACAGGGGCAATCAGCCCCAGCATTTT
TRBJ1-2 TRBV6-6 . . CASSPSGLAGYTF TGTGCCAGCAGCCCGTCGGGACTCGCTGGCTACACCTTC
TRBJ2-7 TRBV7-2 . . CASSLAGRSYEQYF TGTGCCAGCAGCTTAGCGGGGAGATCCTACGAGCAGTACTTC
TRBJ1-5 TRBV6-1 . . CASSDTVNQPQHF TGTGCCAGCAGTGACACAGTTAATCAGCCCCAGCATTTT
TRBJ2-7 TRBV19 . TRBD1 CASSPRDRYGYEQYF TGTGCCAGTAGTCCCCGGGACAGGTATGGTTACGAGCAGTACTTC
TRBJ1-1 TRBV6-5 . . CASSYLSQGNTEAFF TGTGCCAGCAGTTACCTTTCTCAGGGGAACACTGAAGCTTTCTTT
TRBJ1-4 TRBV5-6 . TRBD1 CASSYTGGGEKLFF TGTGCCAGCAGCTATACAGGGGGGGGCGAAAAACTGTTTTTT
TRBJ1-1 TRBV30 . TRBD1 CAWSQGGLGTEAFF TGTGCCTGGAGCCAAGGGGGCCTGGGGACTGAAGCTTTCTTT
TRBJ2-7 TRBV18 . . CASSPPLSYEQYF TGTGCCAGCTCACCACCCCTCTCCTACGAGCAGTACTTC
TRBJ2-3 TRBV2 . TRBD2 CASSELAGDTDTQYF TGTGCCAGCAGTGAGTTAGCGGGGGACACAGATACGCAGTATTTT
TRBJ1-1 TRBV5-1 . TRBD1 CASSLGSGGKEAFF TGCGCCAGCAGCTTGGGGTCAGGGGGGAAGGAAGCTTTCTTT
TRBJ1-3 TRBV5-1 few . CASSLGRGSGNTIYF TGCGCCAGCAGCTTGGGCAGAGGCTCTGGAAACACCATATATTTT
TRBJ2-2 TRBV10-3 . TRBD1 CAISRDRGTGELFF TGTGCCATCAGCCGGGACAGGGGGACCGGGGAGCTGTTTTTT
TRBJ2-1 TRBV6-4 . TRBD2 CASSSSEAGGSGNEQFF TGTGCCAGCAGTTCCTCTGAAGCGGGGGGCTCGGGTAATGAGCAGTTCTTC
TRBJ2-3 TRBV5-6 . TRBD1 CASSPGTGGADTQYF TGTGCCAGCAGCCCTGGGACAGGGGGCGCAGATACGCAGTATTTT
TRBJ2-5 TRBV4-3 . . CASSQMFPGGETQYF TGCGCCAGCAGCCAAATGTTCCCGGGGGGCGAGACCCAGTACTTC
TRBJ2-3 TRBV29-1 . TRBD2 CSTERGVGTDTQYF TGCAGCACCGAGCGGGGGGTAGGCACAGATACGCAGTATTTT
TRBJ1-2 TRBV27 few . CASSGGNYGYTF TGTGCCAGCAGTGGAGGGAACTATGGCTACACCTTC
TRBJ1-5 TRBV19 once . CASSISIQGNQPQHF TGTGCCAGTAGTATATCCATCCAGGGCAATCAGCCCCAGCATTTT
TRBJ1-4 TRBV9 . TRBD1 CASSITGEATEKLFF TGTGCCAGCAGTATCACAGGGGAAGCTACCGAAAAACTGTTTTTT
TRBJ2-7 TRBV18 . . CASSPFGGAPLYEQYF TGTGCCAGCTCACCATTTGGAGGTGCTCCTCTTTACGAGCAGTACTTC
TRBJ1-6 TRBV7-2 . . CASSPGNNNSPLHF TGTGCCAGCAGCCCGGGTAACAATAATTCACCCCTCCACTTT
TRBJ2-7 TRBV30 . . CAWGSAREQYF TGTGCCTGGGGCTCCGCGAGGGAGCAGTACTTC
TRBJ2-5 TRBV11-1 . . CASSLEQGASYF TGTGCCAGCAGCTTAGAACAGGGTGCATCGTACTTC
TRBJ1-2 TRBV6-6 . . CASSYPVEYGYTF TGTGCCAGCAGTTACCCGGTTGAGTATGGCTACACCTTC
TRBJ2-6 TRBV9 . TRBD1 CASSETGANSGANVLTF TGTGCCAGCAGCGAAACAGGGGCGAACTCTGGGGCCAACGTCCTGACTTTC
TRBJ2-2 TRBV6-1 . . CASSGQTNTGELFF TGTGCCAGCTCAGGACAGACCAACACCGGGGAGCTGTTTTTT
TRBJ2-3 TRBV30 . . CAGVGSSWTDTQYF TGTGCCGGCGTGGGGAGTTCTTGGACAGATACGCAGTATTTT
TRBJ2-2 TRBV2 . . CASSWAELTGELFF TGTGCCAGCAGTTGGGCAGAATTAACCGGGGAGCTGTTTTTT
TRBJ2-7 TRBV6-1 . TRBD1 CASSADRVLVEQYF TGTGCCAGCAGTGCGGACAGGGTGTTGGTCGAGCAGTACTTC
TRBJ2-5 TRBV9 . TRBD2 CASSGSGGARETQYF TGTGCCAGCAGCGGGAGCGGGGGGGCCCGAGAGACCCAGTACTTC
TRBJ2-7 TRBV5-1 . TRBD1 CASSSGDSYEQYF TGCGCCAGCAGCTCTGGGGACAGCTACGAGCAGTACTTC
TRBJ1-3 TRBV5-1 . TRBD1 CASSSRPTGVGNTIYF TGCGCCAGCAGCTCACGACCGACAGGGGTGGGAAACACCATATATTTT
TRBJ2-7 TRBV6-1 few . CASRTGTGRGREQYF TGTGCCAGCCGCACAGGGACCGGTCGGGGTCGCGAGCAGTACTTC
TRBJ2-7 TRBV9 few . CASSTDSAYEQYF TGTGCCAGCAGCACCGACTCCGCCTACGAGCAGTACTTC
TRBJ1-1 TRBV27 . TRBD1 CASSEDRSWAEAFF TGTGCCAGCAGTGAGGACAGGTCGTGGGCTGAAGCTTTCTTT
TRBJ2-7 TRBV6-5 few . CASSLPGLDEQYF TGTGCCAGCAGCCTCCCTGGACTGGACGAGCAGTACTTC
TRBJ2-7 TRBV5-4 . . CASRRGTGSSYEQYF TGTGCCAGCAGACGCGGGACGGGAAGCTCCTACGAGCAGTACTTC
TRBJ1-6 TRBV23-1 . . CASSQSRRKDSPLHF TGCGCCAGCAGTCAATCGAGGAGGAAAGATTCACCCCTCCACTTT
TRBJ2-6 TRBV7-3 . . CASSLTTGSGANVLTF TGTGCCAGCAGCTTAACGACTGGCTCTGGGGCCAACGTCCTGACTTTC
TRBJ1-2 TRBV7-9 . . CASSSRDLGYGYTF TGTGCCAGCAGCTCCCGGGACTTGGGTTATGGCTACACCTTC
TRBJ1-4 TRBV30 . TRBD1 CAWSPGQFYEKLFF TGTGCCTGGTCCCCGGGACAGTTTTATGAAAAACTGTTTTTT
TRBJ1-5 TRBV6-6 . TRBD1 CASSPSRTGGQPQHF TGTGCCAGCAGTCCGTCTAGGACAGGGGGTCAGCCCCAGCATTTT